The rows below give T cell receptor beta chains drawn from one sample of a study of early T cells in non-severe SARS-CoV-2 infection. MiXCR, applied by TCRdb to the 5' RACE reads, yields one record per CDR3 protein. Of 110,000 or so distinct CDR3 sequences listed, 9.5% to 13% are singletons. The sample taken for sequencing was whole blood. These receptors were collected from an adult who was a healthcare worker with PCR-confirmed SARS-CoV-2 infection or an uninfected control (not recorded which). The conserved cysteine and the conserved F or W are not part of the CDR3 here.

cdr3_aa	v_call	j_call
SARFGGTDTQY	TRBV20-1	TRBJ2-3
SATPGTGPHSYEQY	TRBV29-1	TRBJ2-7
ASSYRGGDYEQY	TRBV6-5	TRBJ2-7
ASSFLRGFSYNEQF	TRBV11-1	TRBJ2-1
ASSSANNVNSPLH	TRBV7-9	TRBJ1-6
ASSVGQGKPLH	TRBV3-1	TRBJ1-6
ASSLELGTNYGYT	TRBV5-1	TRBJ1-2
ASSTDGPYEQY	TRBV5-4	TRBJ2-7
ASSLGTSRGETQY	TRBV13	TRBJ2-5
ASRIRQVNYGYT	TRBV28	TRBJ1-2
ASSPGGAGPKNIQY	TRBV6-5	TRBJ2-4
TSSIGQSYGYT	TRBV19	TRBJ1-2
ASSSSGGVGELF	TRBV7-3	TRBJ2-2
ASSPAGDHYEQY	TRBV28	TRBJ2-7
ASKTGGGDTQY	TRBV12-3/TRBV12-4	TRBJ2-3
ASSLVPTNEQF	TRBV11-2	TRBJ2-1
ASSLRESASKNIQY	TRBV11-3	TRBJ2-4
ATGLAVYNEQF	TRBV28	TRBJ2-1
SARVGRIAEAF	TRBV20-1	TRBJ1-1
SASQPGASNQPQH	TRBV20-1	TRBJ1-5
ASSSRGKTTAYEQY	TRBV6-2/TRBV6-3	TRBJ2-7
SVLGQYGYT	TRBV29-1	TRBJ1-2
LLSGPKNIQY	TRBV19	TRBJ2-4
ASSYGRGTSAYEQY	TRBV6-5	TRBJ2-7
SARAGSLGNQPQH	TRBV20-1	TRBJ1-5
ASTIGGNGYT	TRBV19	TRBJ1-2
ASSQTIWGLGDEQY	TRBV9	TRBJ2-7
ASSVATQGGGYT	TRBV9	TRBJ1-2
ASRVRVYHGYT	TRBV28	TRBJ1-2
ASSPDRRSTDTQY	TRBV2	TRBJ2-3